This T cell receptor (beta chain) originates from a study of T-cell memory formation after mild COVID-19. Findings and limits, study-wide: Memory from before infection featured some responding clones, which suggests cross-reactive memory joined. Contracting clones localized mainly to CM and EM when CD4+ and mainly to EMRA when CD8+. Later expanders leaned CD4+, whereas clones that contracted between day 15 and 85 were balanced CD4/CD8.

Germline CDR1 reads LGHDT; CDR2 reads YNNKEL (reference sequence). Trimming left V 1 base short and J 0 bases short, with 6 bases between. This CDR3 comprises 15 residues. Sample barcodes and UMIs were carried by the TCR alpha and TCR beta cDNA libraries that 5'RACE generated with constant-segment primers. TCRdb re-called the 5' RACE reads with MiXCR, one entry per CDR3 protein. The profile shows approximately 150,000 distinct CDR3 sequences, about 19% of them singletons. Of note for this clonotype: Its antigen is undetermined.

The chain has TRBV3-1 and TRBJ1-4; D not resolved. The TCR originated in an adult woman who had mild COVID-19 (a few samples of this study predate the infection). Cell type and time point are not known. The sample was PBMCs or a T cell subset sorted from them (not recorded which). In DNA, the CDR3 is TGTGCCAGCAGCCAAGTCGGGGCAACTAATGAAAAACTGTTTTTT. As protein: CASSQVGATNEKLFF. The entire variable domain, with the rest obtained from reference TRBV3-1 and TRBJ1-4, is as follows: DTAVSQTPKYLVTQMGNDKSIKCEQNLGHDTMYWYKQDSKKFLKIMFSYNNKELIINETVPNRFSPKSPDKAHLNLHINSLELGDSAVYFCASSQVGATNEKLFFGSGTQLSVL.